The rows below give T cell receptor beta chains drawn from one sample of a study of blood T cells in healthy people across ages. TCRdb reprocessed the 5' RACE reads via MiXCR and lists one record per CDR3 protein. This sample has roughly 720,000 distinct CDR3 sequences; about 55% occur once, and the top ten carry 40% to 50%. The sequenced sample was blood. The origin of the receptors is a man older than 75 in good health. CDR3s include the opening cysteine and the closing phenylalanine or tryptophan. The D gene is left open where the match is weak. A row's size may be missing; if present it is once, few, many or a size class.

TRBV29-1	13	.	.	TRBJ1-1	CSVDAGGNTEAFF	TGCAGCGTTGACGCGGGTGGGAACACTGAAGCTTTCTTT
TRBV7-2	15	.	TRBD2	TRBJ2-7	CASSSGLAGVLEQYF	TGTGCCAGCAGCTCAGGACTAGCGGGGGTACTCGAGCAGTACTTC
TRBV20-1	17	.	TRBD1	TRBJ2-7	CSARDSLRQGGKYEQYF	TGCAGTGCTAGAGATTCCCTCCGACAGGGTGGGAAATACGAGCAGTACTTC
TRBV5-5	14	.	TRBD1	TRBJ1-4	CASSLTDTGEKLFF	TGTGCCAGCAGCTTGACGGACACAGGGGAGAAACTGTTTTTT
TRBV20-1	11	.	.	TRBJ2-7	CSASPSYEQYF	TGCAGTGCTAGTCCCTCCTACGAGCAGTACTTC
TRBV7-9	14	.	.	TRBJ1-1	CASTKIPRNTEAFF	TGTGCCAGCACCAAAATACCACGTAACACTGAAGCTTTCTTT
TRBV29-1	15	.	.	TRBJ2-1	CSVGSSVRSYNEQFF	TGCAGCGTTGGGTCTAGCGTTAGATCCTACAATGAGCAGTTCTTC
TRBV24-1	14	once	.	TRBJ2-7	CATSDARKGNEQYF	TGTGCCACCAGTGATGCCAGGAAGGGAAATGAGCAGTACTTC
TRBV7-2	14	.	TRBD1	TRBJ2-7	CASSLWTGNPEQYF	TGTGCCAGCAGCCTTTGGACAGGGAATCCCGAGCAGTACTTC
TRBV27	16	.	TRBD1	TRBJ2-7	CASSFRQTAGGFEQYF	TGTGCCAGCAGTTTCCGCCAAACGGCAGGGGGCTTCGAGCAGTACTTC
TRBV7-2	17	.	.	TRBJ2-1	CASSSRIGGSSFNEQFF	TGTGCCAGCAGCTCAAGGATAGGTGGGAGTTCTTTCAATGAGCAGTTCTTC
TRBV5-1	15	.	TRBD1	TRBJ2-1	CASSLSGTGPLEQFF	TGCGCCAGCAGCTTATCCGGGACAGGGCCACTTGAGCAGTTCTTC
TRBV29-1	15	few	TRBD2	TRBJ2-4	CILGGGSLAKNIQYF	TGCATCTTGGGCGGCGGGAGCTTGGCCAAAAACATTCAGTACTTC
TRBV7-2	15	once	.	TRBJ1-1	CASSLNRVVNTEAFF	TGTGCCAGCAGCTTGAACAGGGTGGTGAACACTGAAGCTTTCTTT
TRBV10-3	13	.	TRBD1	TRBJ2-1	CAISEGQGDEQFF	TGTGCCATCAGTGAGGGACAGGGGGATGAGCAGTTCTTC
TRBV20-1	15	.	TRBD2	TRBJ2-5	CSAGVSGGPGETQYF	TGCAGTGCCGGGGTTAGCGGGGGCCCCGGGGAGACCCAGTACTTC
TRBV7-2	14	few	.	TRBJ2-5	CASSLRSKRETQYF	TGTGCCAGCAGCTTGCGCTCAAAGCGGGAGACCCAGTACTTC
TRBV5-1	15	few	.	TRBJ2-5	CASSISGARQETQYF	TGCGCCAGCAGCATCTCAGGGGCGCGCCAAGAGACCCAGTACTTC
TRBV29-1	11	.	.	TRBJ1-1	CSAGVNTEAFF	TGCAGCGCAGGAGTGAACACTGAAGCTTTCTTT
TRBV7-2	14	.	TRBD2	TRBJ2-7	CASSNVAGSYEQYF	TGTGCCAGCAGCAATGTAGCGGGGTCCTACGAGCAGTACTTC
TRBV2	13	few	.	TRBJ1-2	CASSGIMDYGYTF	TGTGCCAGCAGTGGAATTATGGACTATGGCTACACCTTC
TRBV20-1	14	.	TRBD1	TRBJ2-5	CSAALPTGMETQYF	TGCAGTGCCGCCTTGCCGACAGGGATGGAGACCCAGTACTTC
TRBV20-1	13	.	.	TRBJ2-3	CSARETYADTQYF	TGCAGTGCTAGGGAGACGTATGCGGATACGCAGTATTTT
TRBV20-1	12	few	.	TRBJ1-5	CSAADMNQPQHF	TGCAGTGCCGCGGACATGAATCAGCCCCAGCATTTT
TRBV10-2	13	few	.	TRBJ2-1	CASERDSHNEQFF	TGCGCCAGCGAACGGGACTCCCACAATGAGCAGTTCTTC
TRBV29-1	13	once	TRBD1	TRBJ1-2	CSAGGDRGYGYTF	TGCAGCGCTGGGGGGGACAGGGGGTATGGCTACACCTTC
TRBV10-3	15	.	.	TRBJ2-5	CAISESRTLGETQYF	TGTGCCATCAGTGAGTCGCGGACCCTCGGAGAGACCCAGTACTTC
TRBV6-6	13	.	.	TRBJ2-3	CASRNTVIRYAYF	TGTGCCAGCAGGAATACAGTGATCAGATACGCGTATTTT
TRBV20-1	17	few	TRBD2	TRBJ2-1	CSCRGLAGGRSYNEQFF	TGCAGTTGCCGAGGACTAGCGGGAGGGCGCAGTTACAATGAGCAGTTCTTC
TRBV5-1	15	.	TRBD1	TRBJ2-5	CASSLLGQDQETQYF	TGCGCCAGCAGCTTGTTGGGACAGGACCAAGAGACCCAGTACTTC
TRBV20-1	13	few	.	TRBJ1-2	CSARDDGDYGYTF	TGCAGTGCTAGAGATGATGGGGACTATGGCTACACCTTC
TRBV7-2	15	few	.	TRBJ2-7	CASSLRWDNSYEQYF	TGTGCCAGCAGCTTAAGGTGGGACAACTCCTACGAGCAGTACTTC
TRBV24-1	15	.	TRBD2	TRBJ2-7	CATSDTLAGATEQYF	TGTGCCACCAGTGATACATTAGCGGGAGCAACCGAGCAGTACTTC
TRBV20-1	12	.	.	TRBJ2-7	CSAKGVTYEQYF	TGCAGTGCTAAAGGGGTTACCTACGAGCAGTACTTC
TRBV5-1	15	.	TRBD1	TRBJ2-7	CASKNPGQGDYEQYF	TGCGCCAGCAAGAATCCGGGACAGGGTGATTACGAGCAGTACTTC
TRBV11-3	14	once	TRBD1	TRBJ2-5	CASSSQGVQETQYF	TGTGCCAGCAGCTCCCAGGGGGTACAAGAGACCCAGTACTTC
TRBV18	13	.	.	TRBJ2-7	CASSPLDRANQYF	TGTGCCAGCTCACCTCTGGACCGGGCAAACCAGTACTTC
TRBV29-1	13	.	.	TRBJ2-5	CSAPGRDQETQYF	TGCAGCGCCCCGGGACGGGACCAAGAGACCCAGTACTTC
TRBV5-1	13	.	.	TRBJ2-1	CASSVGEFNEQFF	TGCGCCAGCAGCGTGGGGGAGTTCAATGAGCAGTTCTTC
TRBV2	14	.	TRBD1	TRBJ1-2	CASSGQGTNYGYTF	TGTGCCAGCAGTGGACAGGGTACGAACTATGGCTACACCTTC
TRBV18	12	.	TRBD2	TRBJ2-1	CASSPGTREQFF	TGTGCCAGCTCACCCGGGACTAGGGAGCAGTTCTTC
TRBV2	15	.	.	TRBJ2-7	CASSESRSAGNEQYF	TGTGCCAGCAGTGAATCCAGGTCGGCAGGCAATGAGCAGTACTTC
TRBV9	16	.	TRBD2	TRBJ2-1	CASSVDGGSSYNEQFF	TGTGCCAGCAGCGTAGATGGCGGGAGCTCCTACAATGAGCAGTTCTTC
TRBV20-1	12	.	.	TRBJ2-1	CSASRPPNEQFF	TGCAGTGCTAGCCGACCCCCGAATGAGCAGTTCTTC
TRBV25-1	13	few	.	TRBJ2-7	CASSVGSTYEQYF	TGTGCCAGCAGTGTTGGGTCGACCTACGAGCAGTACTTC
TRBV2	14	.	TRBD2	TRBJ2-1	CASRGGVGNNEQFF	TGTGCCAGTCGCGGGGGTGTGGGGAACAATGAGCAGTTCTTC
TRBV28	16	.	.	TRBJ2-1	CASSLPPGLSYNEQFF	TGTGCTAGCAGTTTACCACCGGGGTTATCCTACAATGAGCAGTTCTTC
TRBV7-3	14	few	TRBD2	TRBJ2-5	CASSLGGGSETQYF	TGTGCCAGCAGCTTAGGCGGGGGGAGCGAGACCCAGTACTTC
TRBV5-1	14	once	.	TRBJ2-3	CASSLDAIHRYAYF	TGCGCCAGCAGCTTGGACGCGATACACAGATACGCGTATTTT
TRBV4-1	18	.	TRBD2	TRBJ2-4	CASSQLGLAGLAKNIQYF	TGCGCCAGCAGCCAACTGGGACTAGCGGGTCTAGCCAAAAACATTCAGTACTTC
TRBV20-1	12	.	TRBD1	TRBJ1-1	CSPGQDNTEAFF	TGCAGTCCCGGACAGGATAACACTGAAGCTTTCTTT
TRBV7-2	16	many	TRBD1	TRBJ2-1	CASSRDRDSIYNEQFF	TGTGCCAGCAGCAGAGACAGGGATAGTATCTACAATGAGCAGTTCTTC
TRBV21-1	13	.	.	TRBJ1-2	CASSPRANYGYTF	TGTGCCAGCAGCCCGAGAGCGAACTATGGCTACACCTTC
TRBV7-3	14	.	TRBD1	TRBJ1-6	CASSSKTGSSPLHF	TGTGCCAGCAGCTCGAAGACAGGGTCCTCACCCCTCCACTTT
TRBV12-3/TRBV12-4	17	.	TRBD2	TRBJ2-1	CASSPGLAGNRYNEQFF	TGTGCCAGCAGTCCTGGACTAGCGGGAAACCGTTACAATGAGCAGTTCTTC
TRBV29-1	16	.	.	TRBJ2-2	CSVEFRSGPWTGELFF	TGCAGCGTTGAATTCCGGTCAGGGCCGTGGACCGGGGAGCTGTTTTTT
TRBV13	14	.	TRBD1	TRBJ2-5	CASSTDRDRETQYF	TGTGCCAGCAGCACTGACAGGGATCGAGAGACCCAGTACTTC